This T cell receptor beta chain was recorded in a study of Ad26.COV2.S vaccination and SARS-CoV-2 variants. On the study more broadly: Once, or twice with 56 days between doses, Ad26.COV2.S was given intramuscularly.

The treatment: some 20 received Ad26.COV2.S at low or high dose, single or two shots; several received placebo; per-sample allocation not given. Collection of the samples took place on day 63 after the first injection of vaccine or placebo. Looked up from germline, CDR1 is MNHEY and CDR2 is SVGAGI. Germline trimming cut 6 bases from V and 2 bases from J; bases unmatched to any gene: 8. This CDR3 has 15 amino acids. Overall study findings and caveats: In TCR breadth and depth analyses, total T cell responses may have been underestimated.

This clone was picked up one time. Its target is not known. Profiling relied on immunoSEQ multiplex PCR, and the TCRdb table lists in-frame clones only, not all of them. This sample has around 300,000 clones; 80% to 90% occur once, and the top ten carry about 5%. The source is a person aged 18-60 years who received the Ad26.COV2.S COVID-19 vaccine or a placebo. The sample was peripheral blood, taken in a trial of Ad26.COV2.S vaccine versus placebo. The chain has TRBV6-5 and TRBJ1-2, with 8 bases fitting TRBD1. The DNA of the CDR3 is TGTGCCAGCAGCGTTGACAGGGGTCGGAACTATGGCTACACCTTC. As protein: CASSVDRGRNYGYTF.